Each of the 18 T cell receptor beta chains below was sequenced from the same sample in a study of CD8 T cells in ankylosing spondylitis. Via MiXCR, TCRdb re-called the 5' RACE reads, giving one row per CDR3 protein. Among roughly 200,000 distinct CDR3 sequences listed, approximately 24% were seen once. Input material: blood, either unsorted or a sorted T cell fraction (not recorded which). The receptors here all came from a male donor with ankylosing spondylitis or in good health (not recorded which).

This clonotype turned up a few times. In DNA, the CDR3 is TGTGCCAGCAGCCGTGGACAGGGGGCGTGGGGCAATCAGCCCCAGCATTTT. Its protein is CASSRGQGAWGNQPQHF. This chain uses TRBV6-2 or TRBV6-3 with TRBJ1-5, with 11 bases identical to TRBD1. With V trimmed by 6 bases and J by 2 bases, 9 bases remained unmatched. The CDR3 has 17 amino acids. Per the germline V gene, CDR1 is MNHEY and CDR2 is SVGEGT.

This clonotype was seen many times. The V call is TRBV7-9, the J call TRBJ2-5, with 7 bases identical to TRBD1. The germline V gene encodes CDR1 SEHNR and CDR2 FQNEAQ (reference sequence). The ends lost 2 bases at V and 3 bases at J; junction bases unmatched: 6. There are 15 residues in the CDR3. CDR3 DNA sequence: TGTGCCAGCAGCTTAAGCCTAGGGGGCGAAGAGACCCAGTACTTC. Translating gives CASSLSLGGEETQYF.

This clonotype was counted a few times. The chain uses TRBV12-5 and TRBJ2-1, with TRBD2 matching 8 bases. This CDR3 has 15 amino acids. V was clipped by 4 bases and J by 1 base; unmatched bases: 3. Germline loops: CDR1 LGHNT, CDR2 FRNRAP. CDR3 coding DNA: TGTGCTAGTGGTTCCACGGGGGGGTCCTACAATGAGCAGTTCTTC. Its translation is CASGSTGGSYNEQFF.

This clonotype was seen many times. This chain connects TRBV9 to TRBJ2-7; D not certain. CDR1 and CDR2 (germline): SGDLS, YYNGEE. CDR3 length: 14 amino acids. V lost 2 bases and J 1 base, leaving 10 bases between the germline ends. The CDR3 DNA follows: TGTGCCAGCAGCGTCGACATACGATCCTACGAGCAGTACTTC. Translating it yields CASSVDIRSYEQYF. Full variable domain (remainder filled in from reference TRBV9 and TRBJ2-7): DSGVTQTPKHLITATGQRVTLRCSPRSGDLSVYWYQQSLDQGLQFLIQYYNGEERAKGNILERFSAQQFPDLHSELNLSSLELGDSALYFCASSVDIRSYEQYFGPGTRLTVT.

This clonotype has a handful of counts. The J gene is TRBJ2-7, the V gene TRBV20-1, with D maybe TRBD2 (6 bases). From germline, CDR1 is DFQATT and CDR2 SNEGSKA (reference sequence). The length of the CDR3 is 14 residues. The V end lost 3 bases, the J end lost 2 bases, and 14 bases lay between the germline ends. Written as DNA, the CDR3 is TGCAGTGCTAGTGGGGTCGGGAGCACCTACGAGCAGTACTTC. It encodes CSASGVGSTYEQYF.

The sample holds many counts of this clonotype. This sequence joins TRBV6-5 and TRBJ2-6, with D perhaps TRBD1 (5 bases). The CDR3 sequence is 15 residues long. The V end lost 2 bases, the J end lost 0 bases, and 5 bases lay between the germline ends. The germline gives CDR1 MNHEY, CDR2 SVGAGI. CDR3 residues: CASSYQGSGANVLTF. DNA for the CDR3: TGTGCCAGCAGTTACCAGGGCTCTGGGGCCAACGTCCTGACTTTC.

This rearrangement joins TRBV5-3 to TRBJ2-5; D gene uncertain. TRBV5-3 is reported as an ORF; its role is uncertain. The CDR3 sequence is 13 residues long. V dropped 9 bases and J dropped 1 base, with 13 bases sitting between them. The CDR3 reads CAMGPGPQETQYF. Written as DNA, the CDR3 is TGTGCCATGGGCCCCGGGCCCCAAGAGACCCAGTACTTC.

This clonotype was seen ten or more times. The chain employs TRBV12-3 or TRBV12-4 and TRBJ2-1; 12 bases fit TRBD2. This CDR3 has 14 residues. Trimming at V came to 6 bases and at J to 7 bases, leaving 4 bases not matched to a gene. Written as DNA, the CDR3 is TGTGCCAGCAGGGTAACTAGCGGGAGGAATGAGCAGTTCTTC. This gives the protein CASRVTSGRNEQFF.

The chain links TRBV20-1 to TRBJ2-3, with D perhaps TRBD1 (5 bases). The CDR3 covers 15 residues. Per the germline V gene, CDR1 is DFQATT and CDR2 is SNEGSKA (reference sequence). Trimming shortened V by 1 base and J by 3 bases, and 14 bases separated the two germline ends. The CDR3 spells CSARVGRAGTDTQYF. The DNA of the CDR3 is TGCAGTGCTAGAGTGGGCAGGGCCGGGACAGATACGCAGTATTTT.

J is TRBJ2-1 and V is TRBV7-9; a possible D gene is TRBD2 (5 bases). The CDR3 is made up of 15 amino acids. Germline V CDR1 and CDR2: SEHNR, FQNEAQ (reference sequence). V lost 1 base, J lost 4 bases, and 11 bases lay in between. The CDR3 protein is CASSLGAAEYNEQFF. CDR3 in DNA: TGTGCCAGCAGCTTAGGCGCAGCGGAGTACAATGAGCAGTTCTTC. The full variable domain, rest sourced from reference TRBV7-9 and TRBJ2-1, is DTGVSQNPRHKITKRGQNVTFRCDPISEHNRLYWYRQTLGQGPEFLTYFQNEAQLEKSRLLSDRFSAERPKGSFSTLEIQRTEQGDSAMYLCASSLGAAEYNEQFFGPGTRLTVL.

This clonotype occurred many times. The CDR3 here is CASSPEGYETQYF. For the CDR3, the DNA is TGTGCCAGCAGCCCCGAGGGGTATGAGACCCAGTACTTC. The V and J genes are TRBV12-3 or TRBV12-4 and TRBJ2-5; D tentatively reads TRBD1 or TRBD2 (5 bases each). This CDR3 has 13 residues. Trimming took off 6 bases at V and 5 bases at J, with 13 bases between the two ends.

The chain is built from TRBV5-1 and TRBJ1-2; no firm D call. The CDR3 loop spans 13 amino acids. Germline V gene sequence: CDR1 SGHRS, CDR2 YFSETQ. V lost 2 bases to trimming and J lost 6 bases, with 11 bases between them. The CDR3 DNA follows: TGCGCCAGCAGCTTCAAGGGAATCAATGGCTACACCTTC. Protein sequence: CASSFKGINGYTF.

The table lists this clonotype with many counts. The chain is built from TRBV5-1 and TRBJ1-4; 9 nucleotides agree with TRBD1. The CDR3 loop spans 14 amino acids. Looked up from germline, CDR1 is SGHRS and CDR2 is YFSETQ. With 5 bases clipped from V and 8 bases from J, the junction kept 7 bases outside the gene matches. The CDR3 region has the DNA TGCGCCAGCAGTTCGGGACAGGGATGGGAAAAACTGTTTTTT. This codes for CASSSGQGWEKLFF. Based on the CDR3 plus reference TRBV5-1 and TRBJ1-4, the full variable domain is KAGVTQTPRYLIKTRGQQVTLSCSPISGHRSVSWYQQTPGQGLQFLFEYFSETQRNKGNFPGRFSGRQFSNSRSEMNVSTLELGDSALYLCASSSGQGWEKLFFGSGTQLSVL.

Ten or more counts support this clonotype. The chain recombines TRBV20-1 with TRBJ1-6; D remains ambiguous. Trimming cost V 6 bases and J 5 bases, with 14 bases left between them. CDR1 is DFQATT, CDR2 SNEGSKA, per germline (reference sequence). The CDR3 consists of 14 residues. The CDR3 sequence: CSAPSRMDNSPLHF. The CDR3 region has the DNA TGCAGTGCCCCTAGCCGGATGGATAATTCACCCCTCCACTTT.

This chain uses TRBV29-1 with TRBJ2-1; D is uncertain. CDR3 size: 14 residues. Germline values: CDR1 SQVTM, CDR2 ANQGSEA. The V and J ends lost 6 bases and 5 bases respectively, with 17 bases between them. As DNA, the CDR3 is TGCAGCGTCAAGAGATCCCAGGCACACAATGAGCAGTTCTTC. Protein product: CSVKRSQAHNEQFF.

V gene TRBV20-1 combines with J gene TRBJ2-5; 11 nucleotides agree with TRBD2. Per germline, CDR1 DFQATT and CDR2 SNEGSKA (reference sequence). V shed 5 bases and J 4 bases; nucleotides not matched to a gene: 12. The CDR3 has 16 amino acids. The CDR3 DNA sequence: TGCAGTGCTCGGGGACTAGCGGAGGGGGCGAGAGAGACCCAGTACTTC. Translated, it gives CSARGLAEGARETQYF.

V gene TRBV24-1 combines with J gene TRBJ2-1; tentatively, D is TRBD2 (6 bases). This CDR3 is 13 amino acids long. The V end lost 10 bases, the J end lost 4 bases, and 13 bases lay between the germline ends. From germline, CDR1 is KGHDR and CDR2 SFDVKD. The CDR3 sequence: CATMEGRYNEQFF. The CDR3 DNA reads TGTGCCACGATGGAGGGCCGGTACAATGAGCAGTTCTTC.

This clonotype was observed at least ten times. V gene TRBV27 combines with J gene TRBJ2-7, with no clear D. The germline gives CDR1 MNHEY, CDR2 SMNVEV (reference sequence). V shed 8 bases and J shed 0 bases, with 8 bases lying between them. The CDR3 is 12 amino acids. The CDR3 nucleotides are TGTGCCAGCGGGTTTCTCTCCTACGAGCAGTACTTC. Translated: CASGFLSYEQYF.